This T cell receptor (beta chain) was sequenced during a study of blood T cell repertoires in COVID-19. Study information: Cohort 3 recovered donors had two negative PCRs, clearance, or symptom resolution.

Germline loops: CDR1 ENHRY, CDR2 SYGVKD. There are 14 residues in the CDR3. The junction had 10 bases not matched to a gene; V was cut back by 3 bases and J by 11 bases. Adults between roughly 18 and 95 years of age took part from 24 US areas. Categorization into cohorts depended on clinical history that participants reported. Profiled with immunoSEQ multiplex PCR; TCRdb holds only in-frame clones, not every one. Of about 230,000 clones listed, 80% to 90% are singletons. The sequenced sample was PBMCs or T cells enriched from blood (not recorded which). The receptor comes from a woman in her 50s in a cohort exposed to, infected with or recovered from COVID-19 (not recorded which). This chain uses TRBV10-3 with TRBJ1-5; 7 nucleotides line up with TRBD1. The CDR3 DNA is TGTGCCATCAGTGACCGCGACAGGGAGTGGACCCAGCATTTT. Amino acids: CAISDRDREWTQHF.